The TCR beta chain under discussion was sequenced for a study of blood T cell repertoires in COVID-19. Study information: The analysed material was cDNA or gDNA that came from T cells, B-cell-depleted T cells, or PBMCs.

Germline V gives CDR1 SGDLS, CDR2 YYNGEE. CDR3 size: 12 residues. The J segment lost 7 bases and the V segment lost 3 bases, leaving 3 bases of the junction unmatched. In the authors' workflow: Estimation of nucleated cell counts was performed using reference gene primer amplification. Measured with immunoSEQ multiplex PCR; TCRdb has only the in-frame clones, and not every one. V and J calls and clone size come straight from that table; D and trimming were deduced from the DNA. Of under 300,000 clones in the sample, 80% to 90% were seen once. Sequencing was done on a sample of PBMCs or T cells enriched from blood (not recorded which). V usage is TRBV9 and J usage is TRBJ1-1; 7 bases map to TRBD1. The TCR comes from a woman between 18 and 29 years old who had recovered from COVID-19. This chain's CDR3 is CASSATGNEAFF. The DNA of the CDR3 is TGTGCCAGCAGCGCGACAGGGAATGAAGCTTTCTTT.